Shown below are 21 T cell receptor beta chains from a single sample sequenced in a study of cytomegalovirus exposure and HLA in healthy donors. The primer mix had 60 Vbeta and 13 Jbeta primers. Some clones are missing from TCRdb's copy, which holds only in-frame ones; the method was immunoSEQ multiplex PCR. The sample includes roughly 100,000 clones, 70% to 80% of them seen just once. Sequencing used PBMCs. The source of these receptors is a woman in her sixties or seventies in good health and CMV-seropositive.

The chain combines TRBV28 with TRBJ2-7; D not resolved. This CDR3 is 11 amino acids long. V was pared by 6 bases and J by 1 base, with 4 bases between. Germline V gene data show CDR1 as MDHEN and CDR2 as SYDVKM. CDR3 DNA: TGTGCCAGCAGCCATTCCTACGAGCAGTACTTC. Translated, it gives CASSHSYEQYF.

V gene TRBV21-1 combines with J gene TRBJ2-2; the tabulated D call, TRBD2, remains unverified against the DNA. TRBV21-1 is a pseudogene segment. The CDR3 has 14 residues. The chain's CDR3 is CASSKGVYTGELFF. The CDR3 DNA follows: TGTGCCAGCAGCAAAGGCGTATACACCGGGGAGCTGTTTTTT.

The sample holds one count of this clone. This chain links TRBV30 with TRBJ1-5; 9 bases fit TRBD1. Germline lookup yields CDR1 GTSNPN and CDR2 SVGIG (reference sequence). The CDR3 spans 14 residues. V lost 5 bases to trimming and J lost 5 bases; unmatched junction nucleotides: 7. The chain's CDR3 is CAWVGGTGHQPQHF. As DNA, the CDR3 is TGTGCCTGGGTTGGGGGGACAGGGCATCAGCCCCAGCATTTT.

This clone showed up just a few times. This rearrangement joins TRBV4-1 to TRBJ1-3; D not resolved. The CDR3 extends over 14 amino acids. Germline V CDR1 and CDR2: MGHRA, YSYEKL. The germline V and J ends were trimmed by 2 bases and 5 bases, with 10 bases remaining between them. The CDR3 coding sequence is TGCGCCAGCAGCCAAACGGGTAACCGAAACACCATATATTTT. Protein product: CASSQTGNRNTIYF.

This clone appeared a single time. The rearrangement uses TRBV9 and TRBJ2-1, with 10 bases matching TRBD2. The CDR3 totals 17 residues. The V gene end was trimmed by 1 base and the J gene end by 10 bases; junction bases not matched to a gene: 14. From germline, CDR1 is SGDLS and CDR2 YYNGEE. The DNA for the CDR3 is TGTGCCAGCAGCGTAAGTAGCGGGAGGTCCCTAAAACAAGAGCAGTTCTTC. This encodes CASSVSSGRSLKQEQFF.

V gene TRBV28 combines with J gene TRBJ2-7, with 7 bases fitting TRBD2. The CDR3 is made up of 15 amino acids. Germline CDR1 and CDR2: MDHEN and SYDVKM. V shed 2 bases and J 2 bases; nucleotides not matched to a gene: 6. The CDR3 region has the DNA TGTGCCAGCAGTTTAAGGGCTAGCGGTGCCTACGAGCAGTACTTC. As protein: CASSLRASGAYEQYF. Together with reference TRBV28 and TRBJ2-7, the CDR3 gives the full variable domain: DVKVTQSSRYLVKRTGEKVFLECVQDMDHENMFWYRQDPGLGLRLIYFSYDVKMKEKGDIPEGYSVSREKKERFSLILESASTNQTSMYLCASSLRASGAYEQYFGPGTRLTVT.

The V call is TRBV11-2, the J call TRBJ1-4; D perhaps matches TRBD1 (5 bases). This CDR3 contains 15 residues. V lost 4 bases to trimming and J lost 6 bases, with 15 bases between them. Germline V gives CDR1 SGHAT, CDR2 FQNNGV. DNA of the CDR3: TGTGCCAGCAGCTGGAAAGGGGAGGCGGATGAAAAACTGTTTTTT. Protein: CASSWKGEADEKLFF.

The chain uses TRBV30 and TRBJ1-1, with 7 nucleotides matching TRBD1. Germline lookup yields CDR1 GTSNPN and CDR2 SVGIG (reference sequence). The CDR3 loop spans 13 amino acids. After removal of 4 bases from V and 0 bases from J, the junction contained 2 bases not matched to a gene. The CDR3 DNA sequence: TGTGCCTGGACTGGACAGGTGAACACTGAAGCTTTCTTT. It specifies CAWTGQVNTEAFF.

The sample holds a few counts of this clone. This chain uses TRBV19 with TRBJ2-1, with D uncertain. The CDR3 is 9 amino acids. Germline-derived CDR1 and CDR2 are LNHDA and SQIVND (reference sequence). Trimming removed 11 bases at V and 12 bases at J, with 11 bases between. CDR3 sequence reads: CAPPPSQFF. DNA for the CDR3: TGTGCCCCCCCTCCTTCGCAGTTCTTC.

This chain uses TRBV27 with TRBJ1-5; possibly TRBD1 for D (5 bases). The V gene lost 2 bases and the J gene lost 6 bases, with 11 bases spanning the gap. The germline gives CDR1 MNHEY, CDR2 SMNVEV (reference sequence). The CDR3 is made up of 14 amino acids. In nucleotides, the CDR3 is TGTGCCAGCAGTTTAGAGGGGCGGGGTCAGCCCCAGCATTTT. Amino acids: CASSLEGRGQPQHF.

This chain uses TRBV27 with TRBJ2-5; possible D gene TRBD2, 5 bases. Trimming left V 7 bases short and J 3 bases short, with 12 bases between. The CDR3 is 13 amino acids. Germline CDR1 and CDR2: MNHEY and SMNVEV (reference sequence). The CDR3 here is CASNRVGEETQYF. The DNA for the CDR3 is TGTGCCAGCAACCGGGTGGGAGAAGAGACCCAGTACTTC.

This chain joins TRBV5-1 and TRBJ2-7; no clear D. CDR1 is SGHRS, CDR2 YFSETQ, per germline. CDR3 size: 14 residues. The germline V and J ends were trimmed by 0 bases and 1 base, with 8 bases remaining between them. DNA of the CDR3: TGCGCCAGCAGCTTGGATGCGGTATCCTACGAGCAGTACTTC. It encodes CASSLDAVSYEQYF.

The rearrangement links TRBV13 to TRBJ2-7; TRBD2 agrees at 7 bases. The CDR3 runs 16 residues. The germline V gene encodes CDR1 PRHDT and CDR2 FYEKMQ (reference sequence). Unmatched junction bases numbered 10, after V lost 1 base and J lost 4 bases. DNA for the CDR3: TGTGCCAGCAGCTTAGCGGGCGGGAGTAAGGTGTACGAGCAGTACTTC. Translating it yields CASSLAGGSKVYEQYF.

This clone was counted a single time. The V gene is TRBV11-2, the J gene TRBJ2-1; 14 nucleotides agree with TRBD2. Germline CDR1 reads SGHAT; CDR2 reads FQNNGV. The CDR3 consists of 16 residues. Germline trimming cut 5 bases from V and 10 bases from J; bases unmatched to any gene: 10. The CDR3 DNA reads TGTGCCAGCAGCCCCCTGGGACTAGCGGGAGCGGAAGAGCAGTTCTTC. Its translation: CASSPLGLAGAEEQFF.

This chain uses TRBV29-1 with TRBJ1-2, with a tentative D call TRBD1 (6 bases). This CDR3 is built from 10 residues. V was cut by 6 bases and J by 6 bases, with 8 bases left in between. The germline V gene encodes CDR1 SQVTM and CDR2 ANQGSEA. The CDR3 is CSVWTDGYTF. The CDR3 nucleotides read TGCAGCGTCTGGACAGATGGCTACACCTTC.

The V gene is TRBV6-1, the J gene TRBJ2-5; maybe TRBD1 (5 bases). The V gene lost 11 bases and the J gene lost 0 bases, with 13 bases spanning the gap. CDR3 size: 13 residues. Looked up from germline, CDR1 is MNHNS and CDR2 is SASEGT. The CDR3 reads CASQRGNQETQYF. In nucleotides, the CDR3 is TGTGCCTCCCAAAGGGGCAACCAAGAGACCCAGTACTTC.

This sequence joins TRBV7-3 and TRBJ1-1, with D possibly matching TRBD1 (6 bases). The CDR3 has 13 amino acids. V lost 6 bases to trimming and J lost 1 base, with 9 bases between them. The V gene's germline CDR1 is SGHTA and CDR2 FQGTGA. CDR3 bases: TGTGCCAGCAGGCAGGGGTCGAACACTGAAGCTTTCTTT. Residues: CASRQGSNTEAFF.

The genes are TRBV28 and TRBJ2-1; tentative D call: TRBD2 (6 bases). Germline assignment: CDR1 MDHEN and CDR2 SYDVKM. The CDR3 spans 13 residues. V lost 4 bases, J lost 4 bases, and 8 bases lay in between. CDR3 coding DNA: TGTGCCAGCAGTTGGGGACTGTACAATGAGCAGTTCTTC. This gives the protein CASSWGLYNEQFF.

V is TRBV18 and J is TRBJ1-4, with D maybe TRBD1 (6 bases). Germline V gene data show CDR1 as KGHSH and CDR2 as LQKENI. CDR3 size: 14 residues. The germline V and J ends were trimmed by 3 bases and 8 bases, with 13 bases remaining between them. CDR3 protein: CASSPGAPREKLFF. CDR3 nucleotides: TGTGCCAGCTCACCGGGGGCCCCCCGGGAAAAACTGTTTTTT.

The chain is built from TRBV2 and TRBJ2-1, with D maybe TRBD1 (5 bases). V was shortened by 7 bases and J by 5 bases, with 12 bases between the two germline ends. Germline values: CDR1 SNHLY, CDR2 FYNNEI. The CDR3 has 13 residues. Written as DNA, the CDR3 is TGTGCCAGCAAACAGGACAACAACAATGAGCAGTTCTTC. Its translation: CASKQDNNNEQFF.

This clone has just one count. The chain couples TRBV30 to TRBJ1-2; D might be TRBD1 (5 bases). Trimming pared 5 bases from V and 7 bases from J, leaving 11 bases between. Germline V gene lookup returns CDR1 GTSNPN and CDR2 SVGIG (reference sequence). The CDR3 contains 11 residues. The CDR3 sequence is CAWGRAFGYTF. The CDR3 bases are TGTGCCTGGGGCAGGGCGTTTGGCTACACCTTC.